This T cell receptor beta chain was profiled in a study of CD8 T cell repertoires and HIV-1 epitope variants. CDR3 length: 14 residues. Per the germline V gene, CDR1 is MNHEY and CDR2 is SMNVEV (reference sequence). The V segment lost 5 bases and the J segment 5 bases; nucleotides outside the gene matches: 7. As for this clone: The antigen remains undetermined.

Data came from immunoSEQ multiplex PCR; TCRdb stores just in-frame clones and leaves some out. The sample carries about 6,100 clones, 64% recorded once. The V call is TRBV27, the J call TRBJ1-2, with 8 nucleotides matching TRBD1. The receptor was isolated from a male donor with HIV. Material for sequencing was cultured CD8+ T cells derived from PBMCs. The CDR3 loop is CASSLGTGDYGYTF. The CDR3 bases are TGTGCCAGCAGTCTAGGGACAGGCGATTATGGCTACACCTTC.